The 2 T cell receptor beta chains below come from one sample, sequenced in a study of cytotoxic CD8 clonotypes in ibrutinib-treated CLL. Produced via immunoSEQ multiplex PCR; TCRdb's table is partial and in-frame only. The data contain 6,200 or so clones, 70% to 75% of them singletons. Here the sequenced sample was PBMCs, taken before ibrutinib treatment. The source is a human donor with chronic lymphocytic leukemia.

V is TRBV27 and J is TRBJ1-6; D gene ambiguous. This CDR3 comprises 17 residues. V shed 5 bases and J shed 7 bases, with 21 bases lying between them. Germline CDR1 and CDR2: MNHEY and SMNVEV (reference sequence). The CDR3 coding sequence is TGTGCCAGCAGTCCGCAACACGTCAGAGTTTTGAATTCACCCCTCCACTTT. Translation gives CASSPQHVRVLNSPLHF.

The chain joins TRBV30 to TRBJ1-3, with D hard to call. The germline gives CDR1 GTSNPN, CDR2 SVGIG (reference sequence). Trimming cost V 4 bases and J 4 bases, with 14 bases left between them. This CDR3 is 14 amino acids long. The CDR3 region has the DNA TGTGCCTGGAACTTCAAGGGATCGGGAAACACCATATATTTT. It codes for CAWNFKGSGNTIYF.